This section outlines one T cell receptor beta chain sequence together with its context. This clonotype has just a few counts. The specificity of this receptor is unknown. The sample holds no much larger clone one base away, and base qualities are not on file. Libraries were prepared through PCR. The listed sequencing device is Illumina HiSeq 2500. To normalize quantification of the TCRbeta repertoire, the TCR libraries were built with molecular barcoding that relied on unique molecular identifiers. TCRdb reran the public reads through fastp at Q25 and MiXCR, keeping productive beta chains. Identical CDR3 proteins give one entry, which carries the most common genes and DNA. Within this sample are hundreds of thousands of distinct CDR3 sequences, with 10% to 15% of them counted one time only. About 2.2% of the sample rests with the top ten. What the treatment or condition label conveys for this sample: allogeneic hematopoietic cell transplantation with graft depleted of TCRalphabeta T cells and CD19 B cells. Transplant recipients were children who received TCRalphabeta/CD19-depleted allogeneic hematopoietic cell grafts.

This sample is drawn from a study of T-cell reconstitution after alpha-beta-depleted transplantation in children (dated by TCRdb to the mid-2010s). The study in broad terms: Using TCR repertoire profiling, the study quantitatively followed how T-cell immune reconstitution unfolded in children after TCRalphabeta/CD19-depleted allogeneic hematopoietic cell transplantation.

General conclusions and limits of the study: The apparently early alphabetaT-cell count recovery about two months after transplant was reportedly dependent on only several hundred rapidly expanded clones derived from non-depleted graft cells. In some patients, the high TCRbeta diversity seen at day 60 was put down to recipient T cells and intrathymic progenitors that had survived conditioning. Over the following months the frequencies of hyperexpanded clones went down, and after one year T-cell counts and TCRbeta diversity were mostly credited to newly produced T cells.

Based on the germline V gene (reference sequence), the CDR1 and CDR2 sequences are DFQATT and SNEGSKA. The CDR3 sequence holds 12 residues, the cysteine and phenylalanine included. Only the CDR3 part of the read is kept: 36 bases, read in frame from the first base. After removal of 3 bases from V and 6 bases from J, the junction retains 5 bases not matched to a gene. The chain was built from TRBV20-1 and TRBJ2-7; TRBD2 agrees with 7 junctional bases. The sequencing here drew on PBMCs, mostly from graft donor cells, taken 360 days after TCRalphabeta/CD19-depleted stem cell transplant. This receptor was identified in a male patient younger than 18 who had a stem cell transplant for acute myeloid leukemia, so the T cells may come from the graft donor. The CDR3 has the sequence CSARGLRGEQYF. The DNA sequence is TGCAGTGCTAGGGGACTACGCGGCGAGCAGTACTTC.